The clone carrying this TCR beta chain showed up many times. Its specificity is not known. This record comes from a study of T-cell memory formation after mild COVID-19. Study-wide context: The TCR clusters were mostly specific to one donor. Study-wide results and limits: Pre-infection memory showed some responding clones, and this suggested that cross-reactive memory joined.

V was clipped by 6 bases and J by 3 bases; unmatched bases: 11. The CDR3 totals 16 residues. Germline CDR1 SGHDT, CDR2 YYEEEE. From the 5' RACE reads, TCRdb called clonotypes with MiXCR, one entry per CDR3 protein. The sample has more than 80,000 distinct CDR3 sequences, roughly an eighth seen once; the top ten hold 27%. The sequence came from an adult woman who had mild COVID-19 (a few samples of this study predate the infection). Cell type and time point are not known. Sequences were obtained from PBMCs or a T cell subset sorted from them (not recorded which). The gene calls are TRBV5-6 and TRBJ2-2; 7 bases match TRBD1. The CDR3 here is CASTSAPTGYTGELFF. CDR3 sequence (DNA): TGTGCCAGCACCTCCGCCCCGACAGGGTACACCGGGGAGCTGTTTTTT.